Listed below are T cell receptor beta chains from one sample, sequenced in a study of T cells in Graves' hyperthyroidism and ophthalmopathy. Each CDR3 protein gets one entry after TCRdb re-called the multiplex PCR reads with MiXCR. The table has under 450,000 distinct CDR3 sequences, about 18% seen once; the top ten hold roughly a third. Sample: blood. The receptors come from a woman aged 25 to 45 with Graves' hyperthyroidism that later progressed to Graves' ophthalmopathy. Both conserved end residues are part of each CDR3. A D gene is named only where the DNA matches it firmly. Size is stated for part of the rows, as once, few or many counts, or as a class when the clone is expanded.

clone size: many; D gene: -; J gene: TRBJ2-1; V gene: TRBV6-6; CDR3 protein: CASSYRAQHNEQFF; CDR3 DNA: TGTGCCAGCAGTTACAGGGCTCAGCACAATGAGCAGTTCTTC
clone size: many; D gene: -; J gene: TRBJ1-2; V gene: TRBV5-1; CDR3 protein: CASSLDLGGAANYGYTF; CDR3 DNA: TGCGCCAGCAGCTTGGACCTTGGGGGGGCTGCTAACTATGGCTACACCTTC
clone size: -; D gene: TRBD1; J gene: TRBJ2-5; V gene: TRBV20-1; CDR3 protein: CSALGQKQETQYF; CDR3 DNA: TGCAGTGCTTTGGGACAGAAACAAGAGACCCAGTACTTC
clone size: once; D gene: -; J gene: TRBJ2-1; V gene: TRBV19; CDR3 protein: CASSMLGPGDEQFF; CDR3 DNA: TGTGCCAGTAGTATGCTGGGGCCGGGGGATGAGCAGTTCTTC
clone size: many; D gene: TRBD1; J gene: TRBJ2-1; V gene: TRBV11-3; CDR3 protein: CASSGDRDRELNNEQFF; CDR3 DNA: TGTGCCAGCAGTGGGGACCGGGACAGGGAATTAAACAATGAGCAGTTCTTC
clone size: -; D gene: -; J gene: TRBJ2-1; V gene: TRBV7-9; CDR3 protein: CASSVGQFNEQFF; CDR3 DNA: TGTGCCAGCAGCGTCGGACAGTTCAATGAGCAGTTCTTC
clone size: many; D gene: TRBD1; J gene: TRBJ1-1; V gene: TRBV3-1; CDR3 protein: CASRGTGEDEAFF; CDR3 DNA: TGTGCCAGCAGAGGGACAGGTGAGGATGAAGCTTTCTTT
clone size: -; D gene: TRBD2; J gene: TRBJ2-3; V gene: TRBV2; CDR3 protein: CASSVGGVTDTQYF; CDR3 DNA: TGTGCCAGCAGCGTCGGGGGGGTCACAGATACGCAGTATTTT
clone size: many; D gene: TRBD2; J gene: TRBJ2-3; V gene: TRBV27; CDR3 protein: CASSFGTSGGADTQYF; CDR3 DNA: TGTGCCAGCAGTTTCGGGACTAGCGGGGGGGCGGATACGCAGTATTTT
clone size: many; D gene: -; J gene: TRBJ1-2; V gene: TRBV27; CDR3 protein: CASRSPSQKPHGYGYTF; CDR3 DNA: TGTGCCAGCAGGAGCCCCTCACAAAAACCACACGGCTATGGCTACACCTTC
clone size: few; D gene: -; J gene: TRBJ1-2; V gene: TRBV4-1; CDR3 protein: CASSQDRQGPFYGYTF; CDR3 DNA: TGCGCCAGCAGCCAAGATCGGCAGGGGCCTTTCTATGGCTACACCTTC
clone size: -; D gene: TRBD1; J gene: TRBJ2-5; V gene: TRBV2; CDR3 protein: CASSDTGQGETQYF; CDR3 DNA: TGTGCCAGCAGTGATACGGGACAGGGGGAGACCCAGTACTTC
clone size: many; D gene: TRBD2; J gene: TRBJ2-7; V gene: TRBV30; CDR3 protein: CAWRFSGSSYEQYF; CDR3 DNA: TGTGCCTGGAGGTTCAGCGGGAGCTCCTACGAGCAGTACTTC
clone size: many; D gene: -; J gene: TRBJ2-3; V gene: TRBV20-1; CDR3 protein: CSAIGADTDTQYF; CDR3 DNA: TGCAGTGCTATCGGGGCGGATACAGATACGCAGTATTTT
clone size: many; D gene: TRBD1; J gene: TRBJ1-1; V gene: TRBV5-6; CDR3 protein: CASSLGRGGLEAFF; CDR3 DNA: TGTGCCAGCAGCTTGGGCAGGGGGGGACTCGAAGCTTTCTTT
clone size: many; D gene: -; J gene: TRBJ1-1; V gene: TRBV4-1; CDR3 protein: CASSNKENTEAFF; CDR3 DNA: TGCGCCAGCAGCAATAAAGAGAACACTGAAGCTTTCTTT
clone size: -; D gene: TRBD1; J gene: TRBJ2-6; V gene: TRBV28; CDR3 protein: CASSNKDRGHPVANVLTF; CDR3 DNA: TGTGCCAGCAGTAATAAGGACAGGGGGCACCCTGTGGCCAACGTCCTGACTTTC
clone size: -; D gene: -; J gene: TRBJ2-5; V gene: TRBV5-1; CDR3 protein: CASSFGDTEETHYF; CDR3 DNA: TGCGCCAGCAGCTTTGGGGATACAGAAGAGACCCACTACTTC
clone size: many; D gene: -; J gene: TRBJ1-1; V gene: TRBV27; CDR3 protein: CASSPRQEFMNTEAFF; CDR3 DNA: TGTGCCAGCAGTCCCCGACAGGAATTTATGAACACTGAAGCTTTCTTT
clone size: many; D gene: -; J gene: TRBJ1-5; V gene: TRBV6-1; CDR3 protein: CASSGWGYNGNQPQHF; CDR3 DNA: TGTGCCAGCAGTGGATGGGGCTACAATGGGAATCAGCCCCAGCATTTT
clone size: -; D gene: -; J gene: TRBJ2-7; V gene: TRBV2; CDR3 protein: CASSEAVGGYEQYF; CDR3 DNA: TGTGCCAGCAGTGAAGCGGTCGGGGGCTACGAGCAGTACTTC
clone size: many; D gene: TRBD1; J gene: TRBJ1-1; V gene: TRBV6-2/TRBV6-3; CDR3 protein: CASGRTGGMNTEAFF; CDR3 DNA: TGTGCCAGCGGTCGGACAGGGGGCATGAACACTGAAGCTTTCTTT
clone size: many; D gene: -; J gene: TRBJ2-3; V gene: TRBV18; CDR3 protein: CASSPLNANTDTQYF; CDR3 DNA: TGTGCCAGCTCACCTTTAAACGCGAACACAGATACGCAGTATTTT
clone size: many; D gene: TRBD2; J gene: TRBJ2-1; V gene: TRBV7-2; CDR3 protein: CASSLGFGLAGDEQFF; CDR3 DNA: TGTGCCAGCAGCTTGGGTTTCGGGCTAGCGGGAGATGAGCAGTTCTTC
clone size: many; D gene: -; J gene: TRBJ2-1; V gene: TRBV28; CDR3 protein: CASSFWTDNEQFF; CDR3 DNA: TGTGCCAGCAGTTTCTGGACAGACAATGAGCAGTTCTTC
clone size: few; D gene: TRBD1; J gene: TRBJ1-4; V gene: TRBV18; CDR3 protein: CASSLDRDSGEKLFF; CDR3 DNA: TGTGCCAGCTCGCTAGACCGGGACAGTGGAGAAAAACTGTTTTTT
clone size: many; D gene: -; J gene: TRBJ1-4; V gene: TRBV2; CDR3 protein: CASSEDRGGTNEKLFF; CDR3 DNA: TGTGCCAGCAGTGAAGATAGGGGGGGAACTAATGAAAAACTGTTTTTT
clone size: many; D gene: -; J gene: TRBJ2-1; V gene: TRBV5-1; CDR3 protein: CASSWNSGSSYNEQFF; CDR3 DNA: TGCGCCAGCAGCTGGAACAGTGGGAGCTCCTACAATGAGCAGTTCTTC
clone size: -; D gene: -; J gene: TRBJ1-4; V gene: TRBV19; CDR3 protein: CASTHVRGRHDEYEKLFF; CDR3 DNA: TGTGCCAGTACCCATGTCCGGGGCAGACACGACGAGTATGAAAAACTGTTTTTT
clone size: -; D gene: -; J gene: TRBJ2-2; V gene: TRBV11-2; CDR3 protein: CASSLRRTNTGELFF; CDR3 DNA: TGTGCCAGCAGCTTACGGAGGACGAACACCGGGGAGCTGTTTTTT
clone size: many; D gene: -; J gene: TRBJ1-3; V gene: TRBV7-3; CDR3 protein: CASRIKAGQGNTIYF; CDR3 DNA: TGTGCCAGCAGGATTAAGGCCGGACAGGGAAACACCATATATTTT
clone size: -; D gene: -; J gene: TRBJ2-7; V gene: TRBV28; CDR3 protein: CASSFQGTQGYEQYF; CDR3 DNA: TGTGCCAGCAGTTTTCAGGGGACCCAGGGATACGAGCAGTACTTC
clone size: few; D gene: TRBD1; J gene: TRBJ2-2; V gene: TRBV24-1; CDR3 protein: CATSDAGTGGDTGELFF; CDR3 DNA: TGTGCCACCAGTGATGCCGGGACAGGGGGAGACACCGGGGAGCTGTTTTTT
clone size: many; D gene: -; J gene: TRBJ2-7; V gene: TRBV19; CDR3 protein: CASSSTTRGEQYF; CDR3 DNA: TGTGCCAGTAGTAGTACAACGCGGGGCGAGCAGTACTTC
clone size: many; D gene: TRBD1; J gene: TRBJ1-2; V gene: TRBV29-1; CDR3 protein: CSVEGTGTPQRGFYGYTF; CDR3 DNA: TGCAGCGTTGAAGGGACAGGGACACCTCAGAGGGGGTTCTATGGCTACACCTTC
clone size: -; D gene: -; J gene: TRBJ1-5; V gene: TRBV6-5; CDR3 protein: CASSYELGQPQHF; CDR3 DNA: TGTGCCAGCAGTTACGAATTAGGTCAGCCCCAGCATTTT
clone size: many; D gene: -; J gene: TRBJ2-2; V gene: TRBV3-1; CDR3 protein: CASKVLTTGELFF; CDR3 DNA: TGTGCCAGCAAGGTTCTTACCACCGGGGAGCTGTTTTTT
clone size: few; D gene: TRBD1; J gene: TRBJ1-3; V gene: TRBV20-1; CDR3 protein: CSASSGGVGNTIYF; CDR3 DNA: TGCAGTGCTAGCTCAGGGGGCGTTGGAAACACCATATATTTT
clone size: many; D gene: -; J gene: TRBJ1-2; V gene: TRBV11-2; CDR3 protein: CASSLGGGRSYGYTF; CDR3 DNA: TGTGCCAGCAGCTTAGGGGGGGGCCGGAGCTATGGCTACACCTTC
clone size: once; D gene: -; J gene: TRBJ2-2; V gene: TRBV5-1; CDR3 protein: CASSPPILGTGELFF; CDR3 DNA: TGCGCCAGCAGTCCCCCGATCCTCGGCACCGGGGAGCTGTTTTTT
clone size: -; D gene: -; J gene: TRBJ2-1; V gene: TRBV20-1; CDR3 protein: CSARGRSYNNEQFF; CDR3 DNA: TGCAGTGCTAGAGGACGGAGCTACAACAATGAGCAGTTCTTC
clone size: many; D gene: -; J gene: TRBJ1-1; V gene: TRBV11-1; CDR3 protein: CASTQSGDLNTEAFF; CDR3 DNA: TGTGCCAGCACCCAATCCGGAGACCTGAACACTGAAGCTTTCTTT
clone size: few; D gene: -; J gene: TRBJ2-5; V gene: TRBV6-2/TRBV6-3; CDR3 protein: CASSPSRGARQETQYF; CDR3 DNA: TGTGCCAGCAGCCCATCCAGGGGGGCGCGCCAAGAGACCCAGTACTTC
clone size: -; D gene: -; J gene: TRBJ1-6; V gene: TRBV20-1; CDR3 protein: CSAVTGSSYNSPLHF; CDR3 DNA: TGCAGTGCAGTTACAGGGAGCTCCTATAATTCACCCCTCCACTTT
clone size: -; D gene: -; J gene: TRBJ2-7; V gene: TRBV7-9; CDR3 protein: CASSSRDSETYEQYF; CDR3 DNA: TGTGCCAGCAGCTCCCGGGACTCCGAGACCTACGAGCAGTACTTC
clone size: many; D gene: TRBD1; J gene: TRBJ2-1; V gene: TRBV7-9; CDR3 protein: CASSSGTGEGNEQFF; CDR3 DNA: TGTGCCAGCAGCTCCGGGACAGGGGAGGGAAATGAGCAGTTCTTC
clone size: few; D gene: TRBD1; J gene: TRBJ2-2; V gene: TRBV3-1; CDR3 protein: CASSRAGTGNTGELFF; CDR3 DNA: TGTGCCAGCAGCCGTGCCGGGACAGGGAACACCGGGGAGCTGTTTTTT
clone size: many; D gene: TRBD1; J gene: TRBJ2-7; V gene: TRBV27; CDR3 protein: CASSFIGQGFGEQYF; CDR3 DNA: TGTGCCAGCAGTTTCATAGGACAGGGTTTCGGGGAGCAGTACTTC
clone size: many; D gene: -; J gene: TRBJ2-1; V gene: TRBV5-1; CDR3 protein: CASSAGPEEVRNEQFF; CDR3 DNA: TGCGCCAGCAGCGCGGGGCCCGAGGAAGTGAGAAATGAGCAGTTCTTC
clone size: -; D gene: -; J gene: TRBJ2-2; V gene: TRBV19; CDR3 protein: CASSMWGGGGELFF; CDR3 DNA: TGTGCCAGTAGTATGTGGGGAGGTGGCGGGGAGCTGTTTTTT
clone size: many; D gene: -; J gene: TRBJ2-5; V gene: TRBV12-3/TRBV12-4; CDR3 protein: CASTRTRVRQETQYF; CDR3 DNA: TGTGCCAGCACAAGAACCAGGGTCCGTCAAGAGACCCAGTACTTC
clone size: many; D gene: -; J gene: TRBJ1-6; V gene: TRBV30; CDR3 protein: CAWSVPGKPLHF; CDR3 DNA: TGTGCCTGGAGTGTACCCGGGAAACCCCTCCACTTT
clone size: many; D gene: -; J gene: TRBJ2-3; V gene: TRBV11-2; CDR3 protein: CASSSYSSVSTDTQYF; CDR3 DNA: TGTGCCAGCAGCTCCTACTCTAGCGTAAGCACAGATACGCAGTATTTT
clone size: -; D gene: -; J gene: TRBJ2-1; V gene: TRBV28; CDR3 protein: CASSSLTGAYNEQFF; CDR3 DNA: TGTGCCAGCAGTTCCCTTACCGGTGCCTACAATGAGCAGTTCTTC
clone size: many; D gene: -; J gene: TRBJ1-4; V gene: TRBV2; CDR3 protein: CASTLGRLNEKLFF; CDR3 DNA: TGTGCCAGCACCCTGGGGAGGCTTAATGAAAAACTGTTTTTT
clone size: many; D gene: -; J gene: TRBJ2-2; V gene: TRBV9; CDR3 protein: CASSALRGKSSNTGELFF; CDR3 DNA: TGTGCCAGCAGCGCTCTCCGGGGAAAAAGCTCGAACACCGGGGAGCTGTTTTTT
clone size: -; D gene: TRBD2; J gene: TRBJ2-1; V gene: TRBV7-3; CDR3 protein: CASSPGLRLAGEMMNEQFF; CDR3 DNA: TGTGCCAGCAGCCCGGGGCTCCGACTAGCGGGCGAAATGATGAATGAGCAGTTCTTC